This T cell receptor (beta chain) was sequenced during a study of blood T cells in healthy people across ages. Combining a sample-barcoded 5' primer with a J-beta primer mix, a second PCR ran for roughly 7 to 12 cycles. A template-switch adaptor containing 12 random nucleotides labeled each cDNA molecule. TCRdb used MiXCR to reprocess the 5' RACE reads, holding one entry per CDR3 protein. The sample shows about 810,000 distinct CDR3 sequences, 35% to 40% of them seen only once. General study findings and limits: The long-lived group displayed more naive CD4+ cells, plus higher diversity, than the aged donors did.

About this clonotype: Its antigen is undetermined.

V shed 2 bases and J 5 bases; nucleotides not matched to a gene: 4. CDR3 length equals 15 residues. Germline V gene sequence: CDR1 SGHRS, CDR2 YFSETQ. Sequencing input: blood. The sequence came from a young man in good health. The rearrangement joins TRBV5-1 to TRBJ2-2; 9 bases are shared with TRBD1. The CDR3 sequence is CASSFSGQGTGELFF. The CDR3 DNA sequence: TGCGCCAGCAGCTTTTCGGGACAGGGAACCGGGGAGCTGTTTTTT.